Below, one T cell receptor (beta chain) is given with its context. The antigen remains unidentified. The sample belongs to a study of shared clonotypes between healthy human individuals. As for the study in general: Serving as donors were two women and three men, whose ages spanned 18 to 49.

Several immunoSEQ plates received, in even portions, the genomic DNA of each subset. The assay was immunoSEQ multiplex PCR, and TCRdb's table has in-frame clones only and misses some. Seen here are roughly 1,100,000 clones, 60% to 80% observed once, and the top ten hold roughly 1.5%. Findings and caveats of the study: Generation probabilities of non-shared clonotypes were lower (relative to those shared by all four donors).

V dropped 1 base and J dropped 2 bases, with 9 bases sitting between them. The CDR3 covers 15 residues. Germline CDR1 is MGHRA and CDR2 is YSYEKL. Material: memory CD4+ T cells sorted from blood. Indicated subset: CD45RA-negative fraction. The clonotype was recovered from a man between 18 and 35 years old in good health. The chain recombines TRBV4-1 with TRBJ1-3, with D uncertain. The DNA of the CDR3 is TGCGCCAGCAGCCAAGCTTCCCGAACTGGAAACACCATATATTTT. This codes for CASSQASRTGNTIYF.